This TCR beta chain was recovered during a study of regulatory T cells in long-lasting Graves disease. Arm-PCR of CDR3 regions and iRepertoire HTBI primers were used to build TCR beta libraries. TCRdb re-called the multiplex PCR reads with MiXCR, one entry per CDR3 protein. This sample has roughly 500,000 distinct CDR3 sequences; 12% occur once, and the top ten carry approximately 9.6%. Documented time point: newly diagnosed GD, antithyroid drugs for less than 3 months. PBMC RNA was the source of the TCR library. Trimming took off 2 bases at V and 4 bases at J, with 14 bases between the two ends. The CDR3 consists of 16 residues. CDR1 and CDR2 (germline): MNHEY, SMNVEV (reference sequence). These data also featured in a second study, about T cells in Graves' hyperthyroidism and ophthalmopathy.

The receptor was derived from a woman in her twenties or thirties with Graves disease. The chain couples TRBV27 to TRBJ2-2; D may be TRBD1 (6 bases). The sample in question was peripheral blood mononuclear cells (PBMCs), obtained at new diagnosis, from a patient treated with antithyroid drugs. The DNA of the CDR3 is TGTGCCAGCAGTTTAAACCCCCACAGGGCCACCGGGGAGCTGTTTTTT. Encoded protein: CASSLNPHRATGELFF.